This entry lists 2 T cell receptor beta chains sequenced from one sample in a study of blood T cell repertoires in COVID-19. Method: immunoSEQ multiplex PCR; TCRdb's copy keeps in-frame clones and lacks some. The data contain about 200,000 clones, more than 75% of them singletons. The specimen sequenced was peripheral blood. These TCRs come from a person aged 70 to 85 with COVID-19, enrolled during active disease.

The chain employs TRBV28 and TRBJ1-3; D remains unclear. The CDR3 loop spans 15 amino acids. The ends were cut back, 8 bases at V and 0 bases at J, with 14 bases in the middle. Germline V gene data show CDR1 as MDHEN and CDR2 as SYDVKM. CDR3 protein: CASFPHRDSGNTIYF. The DNA for the CDR3 is TGTGCCAGCTTTCCTCACCGGGACTCTGGAAACACCATATATTTT.

The chain couples TRBV29-1 to TRBJ2-1, with 12 bases identical to TRBD2. V lost 4 bases and J lost 9; bases outside the gene matches: 13. Germline CDR1 reads SQVTM; CDR2 reads ANQGSEA. CDR3 size: 16 residues. CDR3 in DNA: TGCAGCGTTGGGGTGACTAGCGGGAGTTTGTTCGGTGAGCAGTTCTTC. It is translated as CSVGVTSGSLFGEQFF.